The following is a T cell receptor beta chain sequence with its context. Libraries were prepared by immunoSEQ multiplex PCR; TCRdb keeps only in-frame clonotypes and omits some of them. This table holds around 340,000 clones, about four fifths found once. The entry originates in a study of blood T cell repertoires in COVID-19. V was pared by 3 bases and J by 6 bases, with 9 bases between. This CDR3 region has 14 residues. Germline values: CDR1 MNHEY, CDR2 SMNVEV (reference sequence). The clonotype comes from a young man with active or convalescent COVID-19. The chain joins TRBV27 to TRBJ1-6; D is unresolved. Sequenced sample: peripheral blood. The CDR3 loop reads CASSLGGINSPLHF. The CDR3 DNA reads TGTGCCAGCAGTTTGGGAGGGATTAATTCACCCCTCCACTTT.